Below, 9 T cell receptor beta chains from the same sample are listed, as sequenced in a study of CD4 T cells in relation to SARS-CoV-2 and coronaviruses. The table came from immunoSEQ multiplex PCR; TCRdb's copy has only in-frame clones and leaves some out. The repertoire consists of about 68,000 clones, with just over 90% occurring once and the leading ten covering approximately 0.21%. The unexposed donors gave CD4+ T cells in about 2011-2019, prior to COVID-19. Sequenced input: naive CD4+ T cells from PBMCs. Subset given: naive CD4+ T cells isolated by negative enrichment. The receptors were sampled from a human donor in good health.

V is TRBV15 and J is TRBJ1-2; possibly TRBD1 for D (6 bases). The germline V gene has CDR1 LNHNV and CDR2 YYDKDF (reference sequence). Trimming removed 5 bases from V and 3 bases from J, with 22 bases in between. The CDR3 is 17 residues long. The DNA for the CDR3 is TGTGCCACCAGCGCAAGATTGGGGCGGGGGGCGGACTATGGCTACACCTTC. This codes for CATSARLGRGADYGYTF.

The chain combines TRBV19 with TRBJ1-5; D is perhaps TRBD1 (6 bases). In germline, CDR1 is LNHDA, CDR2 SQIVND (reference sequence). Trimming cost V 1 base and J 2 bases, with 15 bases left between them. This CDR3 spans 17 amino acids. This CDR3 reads CASSIGQGPAGNQPQHF. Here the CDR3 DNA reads TGTGCCAGTAGTATAGGGCAGGGGCCCGCCGGCAATCAGCCCCAGCATTTT.

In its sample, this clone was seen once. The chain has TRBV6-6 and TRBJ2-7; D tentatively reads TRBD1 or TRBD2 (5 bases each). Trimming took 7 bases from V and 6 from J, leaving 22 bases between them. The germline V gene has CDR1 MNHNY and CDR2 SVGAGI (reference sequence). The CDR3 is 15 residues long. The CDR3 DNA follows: TGTGCCAGCAACCCCGGGGCAGGTTTCGCGCTCGAGCAGTACTTC. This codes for CASNPGAGFALEQYF.

The chain's CDR3 is CASSIEGALGEAFF. The CDR3 DNA is TGTGCCAGCAGCATAGAGGGGGCGCTGGGTGAAGCTTTCTTT. The gene calls are TRBV7-8 and TRBJ1-1, with 7 bases lining up with TRBD1. From germline, CDR1 is SGHVS and CDR2 FQNEAQ. V lost 5 bases and J lost 7; bases outside the gene matches: 10. The CDR3 has 14 residues.

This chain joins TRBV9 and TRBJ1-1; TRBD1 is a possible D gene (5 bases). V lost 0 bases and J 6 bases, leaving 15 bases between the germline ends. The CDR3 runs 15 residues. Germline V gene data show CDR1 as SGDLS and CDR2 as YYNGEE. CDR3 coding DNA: TGTGCCAGCAGCGTAGGGGCAGGGAGTAGAGCTGAAGCTTTCTTT. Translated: CASSVGAGSRAEAFF. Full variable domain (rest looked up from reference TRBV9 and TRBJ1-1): DSGVTQTPKHLITATGQRVTLRCSPRSGDLSVYWYQQSLDQGLQFLIQYYNGEERAKGNILERFSAQQFPDLHSELNLSSLELGDSALYFCASSVGAGSRAEAFFGQGTRLTVV.

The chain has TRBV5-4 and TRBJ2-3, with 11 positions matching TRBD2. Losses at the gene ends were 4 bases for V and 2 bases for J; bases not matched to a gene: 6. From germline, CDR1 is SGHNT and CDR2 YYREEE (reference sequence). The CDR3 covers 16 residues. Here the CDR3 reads CASSAGLAAFTDTQYF. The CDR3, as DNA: TGTGCCAGCAGCGCGGGACTAGCGGCCTTCACAGATACGCAGTATTTT.

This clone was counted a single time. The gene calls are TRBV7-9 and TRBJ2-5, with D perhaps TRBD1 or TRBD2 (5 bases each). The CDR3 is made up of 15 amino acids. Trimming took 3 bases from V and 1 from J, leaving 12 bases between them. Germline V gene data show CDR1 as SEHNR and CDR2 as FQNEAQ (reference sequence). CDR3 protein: CASSLSSGTQETQYF. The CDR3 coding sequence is TGTGCCAGCAGCTTGTCGTCAGGGACCCAAGAGACCCAGTACTTC.

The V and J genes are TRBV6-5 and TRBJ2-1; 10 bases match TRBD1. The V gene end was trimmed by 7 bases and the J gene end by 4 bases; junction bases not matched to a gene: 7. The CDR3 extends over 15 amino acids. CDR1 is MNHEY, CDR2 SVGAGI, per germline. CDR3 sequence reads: CASTTWDRGYNEQFF. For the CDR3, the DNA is TGTGCCAGCACCACCTGGGACAGGGGATACAATGAGCAGTTCTTC.

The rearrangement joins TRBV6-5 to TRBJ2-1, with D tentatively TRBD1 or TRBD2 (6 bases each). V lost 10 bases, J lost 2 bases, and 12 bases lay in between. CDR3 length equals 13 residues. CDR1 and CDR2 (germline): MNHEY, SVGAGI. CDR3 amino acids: CATSRGPYNEQFF. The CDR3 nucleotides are TGTGCCACCAGCCGGGGGCCCTACAATGAGCAGTTCTTC.